Shown below are 23 T cell receptor beta chains from a single sample sequenced in a study of blood T cells in healthy people across ages. The authors ran a second PCR of roughly 6 to 12 cycles using a sample-barcoded 5' primer and a J-beta primer mix. TCRdb used MiXCR to reprocess the 5' RACE reads, holding one entry per CDR3 protein. The data hold 1 million or so distinct CDR3 sequences, with approximately 25% observed a single time. The sample was also reused in another study, on T cells of mothers and their children.

Sequencing was performed on blood. These receptors were taken from a girl aged 2 to 10 in good health.

The chain carries TRBV9 and TRBJ2-7; TRBD2 agrees at 9 bases. The trim removed 3 bases at V and 2 bases at J, leaving 3 bases unmatched. The CDR3 extends over 14 amino acids. Germline-derived CDR1 and CDR2 are SGDLS and YYNGEE. The CDR3 DNA sequence: TGTGCCAGCAGCGGGAGCGGGGGGACCTACGAGCAGTACTTC. Translation: CASSGSGGTYEQYF. The variable domain in full, completed from reference TRBV9 and TRBJ2-7, reads DSGVTQTPKHLITATGQRVTLRCSPRSGDLSVYWYQQSLDQGLQFLIQYYNGEERAKGNILERFSAQQFPDLHSELNLSSLELGDSALYFCASSGSGGTYEQYFGPGTRLTVT.

The V call is TRBV12-3 or TRBV12-4, the J call TRBJ2-1; possible D gene TRBD1, 6 bases. V lost 5 bases, J lost 10 bases, and 15 bases lay in between. This CDR3 region has 13 residues. The CDR3 bases are TGTGCCAGCAGTCTAACAGGGCCCCGGGAGCAGTTCTTC. Amino acid sequence: CASSLTGPREQFF.

The CDR3 sequence: CASSWGTSGSSYEQYF. CDR3 DNA: TGTGCCAGCAGTTGGGGGACTAGCGGGAGCTCCTACGAGCAGTACTTC. The V and J genes are TRBV6-5 and TRBJ2-7, with 14 bases that match TRBD2. From germline, CDR1 is MNHEY and CDR2 SVGAGI. V shed 4 bases and J 0 bases; nucleotides not matched to a gene: 2. The CDR3 is 16 residues long.

This clonotype was seen a handful of times. V gene TRBV7-8 combines with J gene TRBJ2-1; 7 bases fit TRBD2. The germline V gene encodes CDR1 SGHVS and CDR2 FQNEAQ. Trimming removed 5 bases from V and 3 bases from J; junction bases left unmatched: 4. CDR3 length: 14 residues. The DNA of the CDR3 is TGTGCCAGCAGCGTAATAGCGGGCTACAATGAGCAGTTCTTC. Translated: CASSVIAGYNEQFF. Complete variable domain (other parts from reference TRBV7-8 and TRBJ2-1): GAGVSQSPRYKVAKRGQDVALRCDPISGHVSLFWYQQALGQGPEFLTYFQNEAQLDKSGLPSDRFFAERPEGSVSTLKIQRTQQEDSAVYLCASSVIAGYNEQFFGPGTRLTVL.

V is TRBV5-6 and J is TRBJ2-2, with 7 bases aligning to TRBD1. J was trimmed by 0 bases and V by 4 bases; bases with no gene match: 12. This CDR3 comprises 18 residues. The germline V gene encodes CDR1 SGHDT and CDR2 YYEEEE. The CDR3 here is CASSTRTGPSSNTGELFF. The CDR3 region has the DNA TGTGCCAGCAGCACACGGACAGGCCCGTCCTCGAACACCGGGGAGCTGTTTTTT.

This clonotype was counted only a few times. The CDR3 DNA follows: TGCGCCAGCAGCTCCGGGACTGTATCCAACGAGCAGTACTTC. Translation gives CASSSGTVSNEQYF. The chain has TRBV5-1 and TRBJ2-5; possible D gene TRBD2, 6 bases. Gene TRBJ2-7 matches the end of the DNA better, so the J call may be wrong. The CDR3 is 14 residues long. Germline values: CDR1 SGHRS, CDR2 YFSETQ.

This clonotype was seen more than once but under ten times. This chain links TRBV6-5 with TRBJ1-4, with a tentative D call TRBD1 (6 bases). The CDR3 is 17 amino acids. Trimming stripped 2 bases from V and 0 bases from J, with 13 bases between. Germline CDR1 is MNHEY and CDR2 is SVGAGI. For the CDR3, the DNA is TGTGCCAGCAGTTACGCGACAGGCGGTGCAACTAATGAAAAACTGTTTTTT. It codes for CASSYATGGATNEKLFF.

This clonotype was observed a few times. The V gene is TRBV3-1, the J gene TRBJ2-7; D gene ambiguous. This CDR3 is 13 amino acids long. Trimming stripped 0 bases from V and 0 bases from J, with 3 bases between. CDR1 and CDR2 (germline): LGHDT, YNNKEL (reference sequence). CDR3 coding DNA: TGTGCCAGCAGCCAAGATGCCTCCTACGAGCAGTACTTC. Protein: CASSQDASYEQYF.

This clonotype was counted a few times. The rearrangement joins TRBV3-1 to TRBJ2-1; tentatively, D is TRBD1 or TRBD2 (5 bases each). The CDR3 is made up of 15 amino acids. V lost 0 bases to trimming and J lost 8 bases, with 14 bases between them. From germline, CDR1 is LGHDT and CDR2 YNNKEL (reference sequence). CDR3 residues: CASSQEGPGSYEQFF. In DNA, the CDR3 is TGTGCCAGCAGCCAAGAAGGGCCAGGGAGCTATGAGCAGTTCTTC.

The chain is built from TRBV5-1 and TRBJ2-1, with 13 bases fitting TRBD2. CDR1 is SGHRS, CDR2 YFSETQ, per germline. CDR3 size: 18 residues. The ends lost 4 bases at V and 0 bases at J; junction bases unmatched: 7. CDR3 nucleotide sequence: TGCGCCAGCAGCCCTGGACTAGCGGGGGTCAACTCCTACAATGAGCAGTTCTTC. This encodes CASSPGLAGVNSYNEQFF.

The chain couples TRBV6-1 to TRBJ2-1; TRBD1 aligns across 8 bases. V shed 6 bases and J 0 bases; nucleotides not matched to a gene: 7. The germline gives CDR1 MNHNS, CDR2 SASEGT. The CDR3 length is 16 residues. The CDR3 sequence: CASRHGTGISYNEQFF. The DNA for the CDR3 is TGTGCCAGCAGACACGGGACAGGTATCTCCTACAATGAGCAGTTCTTC.

This clonotype was picked up a small number of times. This chain joins TRBV20-1 and TRBJ1-1, with D maybe TRBD1 (6 bases). The V gene lost 2 bases and the J gene lost 2 bases, with 15 bases spanning the gap. The CDR3 loop spans 15 amino acids. Germline V gene lookup returns CDR1 DFQATT and CDR2 SNEGSKA (reference sequence). The CDR3 here is CSARPPQGKNTEAFF. CDR3 in DNA: TGCAGTGCTAGACCCCCACAGGGAAAAAACACTGAAGCTTTCTTT.

The chain carries TRBV29-1 and TRBJ2-7, with 8 bases lining up with TRBD1. Germline V CDR1 and CDR2: SQVTM, ANQGSEA. CDR3 length equals 15 residues. V shed 6 bases and J 5 bases; nucleotides not matched to a gene: 15. CDR3 in DNA: TGCAGCGTGCGCCTGGGACAGGAACTTTCCCACGAGCAGTACTTC. It encodes CSVRLGQELSHEQYF.

This clonotype has a handful of counts. V gene TRBV6-6 combines with J gene TRBJ1-6; no clear D gene. The CDR3 is 11 amino acids. Trimming pared 6 bases from V and 12 bases from J, leaving 9 bases between. The germline V gene has CDR1 MNHNY and CDR2 SVGAGI (reference sequence). The CDR3 protein is CASSSPKPLHF. The CDR3 nucleotides are TGTGCCAGCAGCTCCCCCAAACCCCTCCACTTT.

This clonotype has only a few counts. Written as DNA, the CDR3 is TGCAGTGCTCGTTCCGGGACAGCATACGAGCAGTACTTC. Translating gives CSARSGTAYEQYF. The rearrangement joins TRBV20-1 to TRBJ2-7; TRBD1 matches at 7 bases. Germline V gene lookup returns CDR1 DFQATT and CDR2 SNEGSKA (reference sequence). J gave up 4 bases and V 5 bases, and 8 bases lay outside the gene matches. This CDR3 region has 13 residues.

V usage is TRBV20-1 and J usage is TRBJ1-2, with 8 bases identical to TRBD1. The ends lost 4 bases at V and 4 bases at J; junction bases unmatched: 5. The CDR3 loop spans 13 amino acids. Germline CDR1 DFQATT, CDR2 SNEGSKA (reference sequence). The CDR3 DNA sequence: TGCAGTGCTACCCCCGGGACAGGCTATGGCTACACCTTC. Translation: CSATPGTGYGYTF.

This clonotype was detected only a few times. The chain employs TRBV12-3 or TRBV12-4 and TRBJ2-2; D may be TRBD1 (6 bases). Trimming stripped 8 bases from V and 0 bases from J, with 13 bases between. The CDR3 extends over 15 amino acids. DNA for the CDR3: TGTGCCAGCGGGTACAGGGACGCGAACACCGGGGAGCTGTTTTTT. Translation: CASGYRDANTGELFF.

This clonotype has more than one count but fewer than ten. The V call is TRBV14, the J call TRBJ1-1, with D possibly TRBD1 on 5 matching bases. The germline V gene encodes CDR1 SGHDN and CDR2 FVKESK. This CDR3 is built from 15 residues. Trimming shortened V by 5 bases and J by 4 bases, and 17 bases separated the two germline ends. The CDR3 region has the DNA TGTGCCAGCAGCTATCAGGGAGTATTGGGCACTGAAGCTTTCTTT. Protein sequence: CASSYQGVLGTEAFF.

V usage is TRBV11-2 and J usage is TRBJ2-4; no firm D call. The CDR3 spans 12 residues. The V gene's germline CDR1 is SGHAT and CDR2 FQNNGV. Trimming stripped 5 bases from V and 3 bases from J, with 5 bases between. The CDR3 DNA is TGTGCCAGCAGCCCAGACAAAAACATTCAGTACTTC. Amino acids: CASSPDKNIQYF. Complete variable domain (other parts from reference TRBV11-2 and TRBJ2-4): EAGVAQSPRYKIIEKRQSVAFWCNPISGHATLYWYQQILGQGPKLLIQFQNNGVVDDSQLPKDRFSAERLKGVDSTLKIQPAKLEDSAVYLCASSPDKNIQYFGAGTRLSVL.

The chain uses TRBV7-6 and TRBJ2-3; a weak D match, TRBD1 (5 bases). V lost 5 bases to trimming and J lost 3 bases, with 9 bases between them. The CDR3 extends over 13 amino acids. Germline V lookup: CDR1 SGHVS, CDR2 FNYEAQ. CDR3 DNA: TGTGCCAGCAGCGCCGACAGAACAGATACGCAGTATTTT. This gives the protein CASSADRTDTQYF.

This clonotype has just a few counts. Relative to the germline gene, one junction end is altered; a read error may explain this. V usage is TRBV7-7 and J usage is TRBJ2-5, with D maybe TRBD2 (6 bases). The DNA matches TRBJ2-1 better at its end, which makes the J call doubtful. The germline V gene encodes CDR1 SSHAT and CDR2 FNYEAQ (reference sequence). The CDR3 spans 13 residues. In nucleotides, the CDR3 is TGTGCTAGCAGCCGAGGTGGGGGGATGACGCAGTTCTTC. Amino acid sequence: CASSRGGGMTQFF.

The sample holds a few counts of this clonotype. This chain connects TRBV12-3 or TRBV12-4 to TRBJ2-5; no clear D. The CDR3 length is 10 residues. V was trimmed by 10 bases and J by 7 bases, leaving 10 bases between them. CDR3 region: CAIIPGTQYF. The CDR3 nucleotides read TGTGCCATCATCCCTGGGACCCAGTACTTC.

This clonotype was seen ten or more times. The rearrangement uses TRBV18 and TRBJ2-7, with D unresolved. V shed 4 bases and J shed 3 bases, with 7 bases lying between them. There are 12 residues in the CDR3. Germline CDR1 and CDR2: KGHSH and LQKENI. The CDR3, as DNA: TGTGCCAGCTCACGAACGGTCTACGAGCAGTACTTC. As protein: CASSRTVYEQYF.